This T cell receptor beta chain was found in a study of blood T cell repertoires in COVID-19. Overall study context: PBMCs, B-cell-depleted T cells, or T cells provided the cDNA or gDNA that made up the material.

As originally analysed: For nucleated cells, counts were estimated from reference gene primer amplification. This table comes from immunoSEQ multiplex PCR, and its TCRdb copy is limited to in-frame clones, with some not included. For V, J and clone size, that table is used; D and trimming come from the DNA. The table records roughly 170,000 clones, 74% of them present only once. V dropped 4 bases and J dropped 4 bases, with 14 bases sitting between them. This CDR3 contains 15 residues. Germline V lookup: CDR1 SNHLY, CDR2 FYNNEI. This TCR was recovered from an elderly woman with acute or convalescent COVID-19. This chain connects TRBV2 to TRBJ2-1; tentatively, D is TRBD2 (7 bases). Source material: peripheral blood. The CDR3 is CASSVEGGGYNEQFF. The CDR3 DNA reads as TGTGCCAGCAGTGTGGAGGGGGGGGGATACAATGAGCAGTTCTTC.